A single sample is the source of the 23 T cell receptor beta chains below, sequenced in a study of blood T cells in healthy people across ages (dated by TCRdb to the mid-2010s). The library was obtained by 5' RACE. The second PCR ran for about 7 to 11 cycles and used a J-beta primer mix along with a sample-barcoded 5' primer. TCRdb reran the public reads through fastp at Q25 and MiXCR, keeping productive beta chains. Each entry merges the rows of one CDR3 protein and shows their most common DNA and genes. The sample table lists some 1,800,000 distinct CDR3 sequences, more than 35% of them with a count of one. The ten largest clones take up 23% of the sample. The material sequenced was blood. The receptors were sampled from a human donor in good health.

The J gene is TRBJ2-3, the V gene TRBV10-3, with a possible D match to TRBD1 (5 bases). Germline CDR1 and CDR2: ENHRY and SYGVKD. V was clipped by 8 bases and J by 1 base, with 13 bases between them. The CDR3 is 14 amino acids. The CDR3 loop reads CAIGPAQGTDTQYF. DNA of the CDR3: TGTGCCATCGGCCCAGCACAGGGCACAGATACGCAGTATTTT.

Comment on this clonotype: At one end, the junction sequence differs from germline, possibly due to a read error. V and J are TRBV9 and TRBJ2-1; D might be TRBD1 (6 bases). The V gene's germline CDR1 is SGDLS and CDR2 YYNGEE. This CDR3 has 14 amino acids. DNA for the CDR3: TGTGCCAGCAGCCCCGAACAGGGTTACAATGGGCAGTTCTTC. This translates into CASSPEQGYNGQFF.

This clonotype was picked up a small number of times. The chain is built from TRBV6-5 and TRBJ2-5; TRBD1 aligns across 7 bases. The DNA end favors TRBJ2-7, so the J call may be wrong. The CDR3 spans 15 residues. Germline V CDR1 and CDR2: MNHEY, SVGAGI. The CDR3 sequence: CASSYQGQSLYEQYF. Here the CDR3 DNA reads TGTGCCAGCAGTTACCAGGGACAGAGCTTATACGAGCAGTACTTC.

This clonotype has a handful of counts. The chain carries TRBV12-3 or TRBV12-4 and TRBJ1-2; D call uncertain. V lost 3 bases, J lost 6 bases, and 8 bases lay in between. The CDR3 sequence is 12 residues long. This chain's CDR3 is CASSFTPHGYTF. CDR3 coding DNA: TGTGCCAGCAGTTTTACACCTCATGGCTACACCTTC.

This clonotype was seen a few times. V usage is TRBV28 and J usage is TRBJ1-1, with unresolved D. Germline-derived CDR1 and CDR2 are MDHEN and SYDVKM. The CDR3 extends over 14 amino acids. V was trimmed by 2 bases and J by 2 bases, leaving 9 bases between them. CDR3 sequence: CASSLILTNTEAFF. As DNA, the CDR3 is TGTGCCAGCAGTTTAATCTTGACCAACACTGAAGCTTTCTTT.

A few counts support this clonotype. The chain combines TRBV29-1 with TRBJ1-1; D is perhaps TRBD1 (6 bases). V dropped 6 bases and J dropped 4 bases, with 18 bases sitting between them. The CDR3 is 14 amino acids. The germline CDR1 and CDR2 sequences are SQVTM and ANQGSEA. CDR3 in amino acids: CSVQRYRDTTEAFF. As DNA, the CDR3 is TGCAGCGTGCAGAGGTACAGGGATACCACTGAAGCTTTCTTT.

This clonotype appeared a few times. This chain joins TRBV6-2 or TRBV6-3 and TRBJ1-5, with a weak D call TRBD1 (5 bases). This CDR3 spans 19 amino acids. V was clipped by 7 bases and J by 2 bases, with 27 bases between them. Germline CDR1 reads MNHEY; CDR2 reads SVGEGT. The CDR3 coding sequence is TGTGCCAGCAATACTCCCCTTAGGGGTGTCTGGGGGGGCAATCAGCCCCAGCATTTT. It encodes CASNTPLRGVWGGNQPQHF.

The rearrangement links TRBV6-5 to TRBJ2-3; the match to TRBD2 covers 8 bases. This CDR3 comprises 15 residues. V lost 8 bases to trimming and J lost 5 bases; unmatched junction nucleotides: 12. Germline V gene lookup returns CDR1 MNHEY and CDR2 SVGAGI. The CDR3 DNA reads TGTGCCAGCCGGGGGACTAGAACTTTCCTAGATACGCAGTATTTT. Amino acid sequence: CASRGTRTFLDTQYF.

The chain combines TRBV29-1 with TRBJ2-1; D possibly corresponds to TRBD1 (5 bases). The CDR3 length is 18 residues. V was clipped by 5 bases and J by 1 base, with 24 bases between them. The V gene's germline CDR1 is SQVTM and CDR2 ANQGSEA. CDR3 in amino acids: CSVLDLGTGGGSYNEQFF. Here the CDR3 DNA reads TGCAGCGTTCTTGACTTGGGAACAGGCGGTGGATCCTACAATGAGCAGTTCTTC.

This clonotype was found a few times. Here the CDR3 DNA reads TGTGCCAGCAGCCCGGCCGCGGGTGCCGAGACCCAGTACTTC. Protein: CASSPAAGAETQYF. The chain recombines TRBV7-2 with TRBJ2-5; TRBD2 is a possible D gene (5 bases). Trimming shortened V by 5 bases and J by 5 bases, and 15 bases separated the two germline ends. The CDR3 is 14 residues long. Germline lookup yields CDR1 SGHTA and CDR2 FQGNSA.

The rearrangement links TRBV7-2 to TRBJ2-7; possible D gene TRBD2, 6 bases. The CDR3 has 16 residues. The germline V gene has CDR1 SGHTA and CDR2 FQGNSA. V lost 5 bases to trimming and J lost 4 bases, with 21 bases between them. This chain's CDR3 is CASSPGGAGLPYEQYF. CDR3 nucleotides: TGTGCCAGCAGCCCCGGCGGGGCGGGACTCCCTTACGAGCAGTACTTC.

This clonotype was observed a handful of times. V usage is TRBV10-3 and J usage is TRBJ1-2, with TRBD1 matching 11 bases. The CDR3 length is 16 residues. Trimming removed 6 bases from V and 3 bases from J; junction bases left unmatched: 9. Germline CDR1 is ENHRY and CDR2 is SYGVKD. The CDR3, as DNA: TGTGCCATCAGACCTCCGGGACAGGGGGTTGACTATGGCTACACCTTC. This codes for CAIRPPGQGVDYGYTF.

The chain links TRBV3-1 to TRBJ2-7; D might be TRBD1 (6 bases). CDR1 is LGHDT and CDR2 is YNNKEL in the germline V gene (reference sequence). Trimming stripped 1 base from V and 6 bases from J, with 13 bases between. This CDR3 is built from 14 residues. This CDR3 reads CASSQASSGVEQYF. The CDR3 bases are TGTGCCAGCAGCCAAGCCTCATCAGGGGTCGAGCAGTACTTC.

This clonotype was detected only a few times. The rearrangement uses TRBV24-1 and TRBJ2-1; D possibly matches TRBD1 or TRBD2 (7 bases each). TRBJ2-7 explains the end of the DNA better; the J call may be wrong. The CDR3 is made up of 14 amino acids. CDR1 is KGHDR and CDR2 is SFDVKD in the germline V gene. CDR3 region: CATSDDRDYNEQYF. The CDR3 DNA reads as TGTGCCACCAGTGACGACAGGGACTACAACGAGCAGTACTTC.

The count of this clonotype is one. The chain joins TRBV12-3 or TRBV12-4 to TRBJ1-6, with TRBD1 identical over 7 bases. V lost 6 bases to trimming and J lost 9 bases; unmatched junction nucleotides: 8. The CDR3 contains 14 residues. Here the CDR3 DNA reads TGTGCCAGCAGAACCGGGACAGACAGTTCACCCCTCCACTTT. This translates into CASRTGTDSSPLHF.

The CDR3 reads CATGVGHNEQFF. The CDR3 DNA is TGTGCCACCGGGGTGGGGCACAATGAGCAGTTCTTC. This sequence joins TRBV6-2 or TRBV6-3 and TRBJ2-1; perhaps D is TRBD1 or TRBD2 (5 bases each). The CDR3 extends over 12 amino acids. CDR1 is MNHEY and CDR2 is SVGEGT in the germline V gene. V shed 10 bases and J shed 5 bases, with 12 bases lying between them.

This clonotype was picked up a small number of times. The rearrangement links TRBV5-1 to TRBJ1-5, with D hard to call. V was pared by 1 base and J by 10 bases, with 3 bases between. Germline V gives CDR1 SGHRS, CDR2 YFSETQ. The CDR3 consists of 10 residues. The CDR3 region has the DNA TGCGCCAGCAGCTTGCTACCCCAGCATTTT. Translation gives CASSLLPQHF.

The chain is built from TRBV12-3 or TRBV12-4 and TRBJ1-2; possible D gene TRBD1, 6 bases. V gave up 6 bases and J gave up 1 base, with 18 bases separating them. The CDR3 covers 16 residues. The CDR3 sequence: CASSPFSGALNYGYTF. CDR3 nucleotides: TGTGCCAGCAGCCCCTTTTCAGGGGCCCTTAACTATGGCTACACCTTC.

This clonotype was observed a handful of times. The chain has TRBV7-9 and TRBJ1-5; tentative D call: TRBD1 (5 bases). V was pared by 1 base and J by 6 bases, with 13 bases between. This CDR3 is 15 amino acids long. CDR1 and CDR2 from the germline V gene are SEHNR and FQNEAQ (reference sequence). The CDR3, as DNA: TGTGCCAGCAGCTTAGGACAGAGTCGGGTTCAGCCCCAGCATTTT. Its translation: CASSLGQSRVQPQHF.

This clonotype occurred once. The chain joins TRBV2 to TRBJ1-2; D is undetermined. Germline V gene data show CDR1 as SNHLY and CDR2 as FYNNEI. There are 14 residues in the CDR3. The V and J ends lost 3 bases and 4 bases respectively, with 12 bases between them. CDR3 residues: CASSEGWQLYGYTF. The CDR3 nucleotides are TGTGCCAGCAGTGAGGGGTGGCAGCTCTATGGCTACACCTTC.

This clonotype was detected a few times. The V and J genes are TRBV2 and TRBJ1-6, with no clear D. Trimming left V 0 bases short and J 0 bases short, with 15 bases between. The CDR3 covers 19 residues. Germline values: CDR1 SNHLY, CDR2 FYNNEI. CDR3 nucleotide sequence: TGTGCCAGCAGTGAAGCGTCACTTTTTGAGAGCTCCTATAATTCACCCCTCCACTTT. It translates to CASSEASLFESSYNSPLHF. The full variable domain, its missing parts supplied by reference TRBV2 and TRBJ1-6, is EPEVTQTPSHQVTQMGQEVILRCVPISNHLYFYWYRQILGQKVEFLVSFYNNEISEKSEIFDDQFSVERPDGSNFTLKIRSTKLEDSAMYFCASSEASLFESSYNSPLHFGNGTRLTVT.

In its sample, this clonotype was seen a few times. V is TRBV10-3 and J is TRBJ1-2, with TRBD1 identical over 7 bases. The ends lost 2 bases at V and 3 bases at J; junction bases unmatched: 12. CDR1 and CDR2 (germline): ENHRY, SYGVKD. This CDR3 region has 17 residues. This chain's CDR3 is CAISEVYRDRYYYGYTF. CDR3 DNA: TGTGCCATCAGTGAGGTCTATAGGGACAGATACTACTATGGCTACACCTTC.

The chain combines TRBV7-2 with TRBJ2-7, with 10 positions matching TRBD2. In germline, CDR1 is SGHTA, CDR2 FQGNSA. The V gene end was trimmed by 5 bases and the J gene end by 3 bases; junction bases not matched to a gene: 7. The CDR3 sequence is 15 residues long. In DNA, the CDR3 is TGTGCCAGCAGCCTGTCCGGGACTAGCGTCTACGAGCAGTACTTC. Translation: CASSLSGTSVYEQYF.